The 21 T cell receptor beta chains in this list originate from one sample, sequenced in a study of glioma-infiltrating T cells. The iRepertoire nested amplicon-rescue multiplex PCR amplified TCR alpha and beta CDR3s from RNA. Each CDR3 protein is one row after TCRdb ran MiXCR on the multiplex PCR reads. The table includes under 150,000 distinct CDR3 sequences, under 30% detected once. Sequenced sample: glioma tissue, nonneoplastic brain tissue, or PBMCs (not recorded which). These receptors all come from a human donor with low-grade glioma or glioblastoma, undergoing nonglioma brain surgery, or in good health (not recorded which).

This clonotype occurred a few times. One junction end does not reproduce the germline sequence, and a read error may be involved. This chain links TRBV12-3 or TRBV12-4 with TRBJ1-3; TRBD1 is a possible D gene (6 bases). The CDR3 runs 14 residues. The chain's CDR3 is CASSRDTSANTIYF. CDR3 nucleotide sequence: TGTGCCAGCAGCAGGGACACCTCTGCAAACACCATATATTTT.

This rearrangement joins TRBV3-1 to TRBJ2-5; 9 bases agree with TRBD2. Per germline, CDR1 LGHDT and CDR2 YNNKEL (reference sequence). The CDR3 runs to 15 residues. The ends lost 4 bases at V and 5 bases at J; junction bases unmatched: 8. Here the CDR3 reads CASSPQPAGGETQYF. The CDR3 nucleotides are TGTGCCAGCAGCCCCCAGCCAGCGGGGGGCGAGACCCAGTACTTC.

The table lists this clonotype with many counts. The rearrangement uses TRBV28 and TRBJ1-5; D call uncertain. The CDR3 runs 15 residues. The germline V and J ends were trimmed by 3 bases and 0 bases, with 9 bases remaining between them. Germline V CDR1 and CDR2: MDHEN, SYDVKM. CDR3 sequence (DNA): TGTGCCAGCAGTTTCCCCAGTGATAGCAATCAGCCCCAGCATTTT. Translating gives CASSFPSDSNQPQHF.

This clonotype showed up just a few times. J is TRBJ1-5 and V is TRBV4-1; D call uncertain. Looked up from germline, CDR1 is MGHRA and CDR2 is YSYEKL. Trimming stripped 0 bases from V and 3 bases from J, with 18 bases between. This CDR3 has 18 amino acids. The CDR3 region has the DNA TGCGCCAGCAGCCAAGAGTGGAGCGGGGAGGCCTTCAATCAGCCCCAGCATTTT. Translation: CASSQEWSGEAFNQPQHF.

This clonotype was counted only a few times. The J gene is TRBJ1-5, the V gene TRBV11-1; D gene unclear. Trimming removed 1 base at V and 6 bases at J, with 7 bases between. In germline, CDR1 is SGHAT, CDR2 FQDESV (reference sequence). The CDR3 is 13 amino acids. CDR3 nucleotide sequence: TGTGCCAGCAGCTTAGGTTATAGTCAGCCCCAGCATTTT. Amino acids: CASSLGYSQPQHF.

This clonotype came up a few times. This rearrangement joins TRBV7-9 to TRBJ2-1, with unresolved D. The CDR3 contains 17 residues. Germline V lookup: CDR1 SEHNR, CDR2 FQNEAQ (reference sequence). The V gene lost 9 bases and the J gene lost 1 base, with 22 bases spanning the gap. CDR3 sequence: CASTFKAGDRSYNEQFF. The CDR3 nucleotides are TGTGCCAGTACCTTTAAGGCAGGAGACCGGTCCTACAATGAGCAGTTCTTC.

This clonotype was seen a few times. The V call is TRBV7-9, the J call TRBJ2-1, with 7 nucleotides matching TRBD2. The V gene end was trimmed by 1 base and the J gene end by 6 bases; junction bases not matched to a gene: 0. Per the germline V gene, CDR1 is SEHNR and CDR2 is FQNEAQ (reference sequence). There are 13 residues in the CDR3. CDR3 region: CASSLVAGNEQFF. The DNA of the CDR3 is TGTGCCAGCAGCTTAGTAGCGGGCAATGAGCAGTTCTTC.

This chain connects TRBV7-9 to TRBJ1-5, with D unresolved. V lost 9 bases to trimming and J lost 0 bases, with 12 bases between them. Germline CDR1 reads SEHNR; CDR2 reads FQNEAQ (reference sequence). The CDR3 covers 14 residues. The CDR3 region is CASRIELSNQPQHF. The CDR3 DNA reads as TGTGCCAGTAGGATCGAGCTTAGCAATCAGCCCCAGCATTTT.

A few counts support this clonotype. The chain links TRBV12-3 or TRBV12-4 to TRBJ2-1; no reliable D call. This CDR3 is 13 amino acids long. The V and J ends lost 6 bases and 4 bases respectively, with 10 bases between them. The CDR3 DNA reads TGTGCCAGCAGCCGAGAGATGTACAATGAGCAGTTCTTC. Protein: CASSREMYNEQFF.

The rearrangement joins TRBV19 to TRBJ2-5; 7 bases line up with TRBD2. Losses at the gene ends were 2 bases for V and 3 bases for J; bases not matched to a gene: 0. Looked up from germline, CDR1 is LNHDA and CDR2 is SQIVND (reference sequence). The CDR3 consists of 13 residues. This chain's CDR3 is CASSIREEETQYF. Written as DNA, the CDR3 is TGTGCCAGTAGTATACGGGAGGAAGAGACCCAGTACTTC.

This sequence joins TRBV2 and TRBJ2-5; D perhaps matches TRBD2 (6 bases). CDR3 length: 16 residues. The germline gives CDR1 SNHLY, CDR2 FYNNEI. Trimming removed 4 bases from V and 0 bases from J, with 15 bases in between. The CDR3 region is CASSVRRDEHQETQYF. CDR3 nucleotides: TGTGCCAGCAGTGTTCGGCGGGATGAACACCAAGAGACCCAGTACTTC.

The CDR3 protein is CASSRTGSTEAFF. The DNA of the CDR3 is TGTGCCAGCAGCCGGACAGGCAGCACTGAAGCTTTCTTT. The rearrangement uses TRBV3-1 and TRBJ1-1, with 7 nucleotides matching TRBD1. The trim removed 4 bases at V and 4 bases at J, leaving 3 bases unmatched. Germline V CDR1 and CDR2: LGHDT, YNNKEL (reference sequence). The CDR3 has 13 residues.

The chain recombines TRBV5-4 with TRBJ1-1; a weak D match, TRBD1 (6 bases). Germline V gene lookup returns CDR1 SGHNT and CDR2 YYREEE (reference sequence). Trimming removed 4 bases at V and 1 base at J, with 8 bases between. The CDR3 extends over 13 amino acids. CDR3 residues: CASSAGQNTEAFF. CDR3 bases: TGTGCCAGCAGCGCGGGACAGAACACTGAAGCTTTCTTT. The full variable domain, with the rest looked up from reference TRBV5-4 and TRBJ1-1, is ETGVTQSPTHLIKTRGQQVTLRCSSQSGHNTVSWYQQALGQGPQFIFQYYREEENGRGNFPPRFSGLQFPNYSSELNVNALELDDSALYLCASSAGQNTEAFFGQGTRLTVV.

This clonotype was counted at least ten times. This chain joins TRBV6-1 and TRBJ1-1; no clear D gene. The germline CDR1 and CDR2 sequences are MNHNS and SASEGT. The CDR3 sequence is 15 residues long. V dropped 6 bases and J dropped 0 bases, with 14 bases sitting between them. CDR3 DNA sequence: TGTGCCAGCAGCCTCCAGACACCCCTGAACACTGAAGCTTTCTTT. Translated, it gives CASSLQTPLNTEAFF.

This clonotype was recorded at least ten times. The CDR3 coding sequence is TGTGCCAGCACCGACCTTAGCGGGGCCCGCACAGATACGCAGTATTTT. Residues: CASTDLSGARTDTQYF. The chain carries TRBV6-1 and TRBJ2-3; 8 bases match TRBD2. The CDR3 length is 16 residues. The V segment lost 7 bases and the J segment 1 base; nucleotides outside the gene matches: 10. Per germline, CDR1 MNHNS and CDR2 SASEGT.

This clonotype was counted many times. The chain joins TRBV20-1 to TRBJ1-3; maybe TRBD1 (5 bases). The length of the CDR3 is 14 residues. Germline V gene lookup returns CDR1 DFQATT and CDR2 SNEGSKA (reference sequence). V was trimmed by 2 bases and J by 4 bases, leaving 12 bases between them. In DNA form, the CDR3 reads TGCAGTGCTAGACAAGGGACGGCGGGAAACACCATATATTTT. Protein sequence: CSARQGTAGNTIYF.

Concerning this clonotype itself: This may stem from a read error, because a much larger clone lies one nucleotide away. No conserved phenylalanine or tryptophan is present at the end of the CDR3, so a read error is the likely explanation. V usage is TRBV3-1 and J usage is TRBJ2-1, with 8 bases identical to TRBD2. This CDR3 has 15 amino acids. The germline V gene encodes CDR1 LGHDT and CDR2 YNNKEL (reference sequence). The ends lost 1 base at V and 2 bases at J; junction bases unmatched: 1. The CDR3 reads CASSQGGRTYNEQFL. The CDR3, as DNA: TGTGCCAGCAGCCAAGGCGGGAGGACCTACAATGAGCAGTTCCTC.

In regard to this clonotype: A much larger clonotype is one base distant, so this may be a read error. A read error is likely, as this CDR3 ends without the conserved phenylalanine or tryptophan. The chain combines TRBV5-8 with TRBJ1-2, with D unclear. This CDR3 spans 13 amino acids. V was shortened by 0 bases and J by 1 base, with 4 bases between the two germline ends. Germline loops: CDR1 SGHTS, CDR2 YDEGEE. The CDR3 DNA sequence: TGTGCCAGCAGCTTGGAGGGTAACTATGGCTACACCTTA. Encoded protein: CASSLEGNYGYTL.

The rearrangement uses TRBV11-2 and TRBJ2-5, with a possible D match to TRBD1 (5 bases). Germline V gene lookup returns CDR1 SGHAT and CDR2 FQNNGV. Trimming removed 2 bases from V and 4 bases from J, with 11 bases in between. This CDR3 comprises 14 residues. CDR3 DNA: TGTGCCAGCAGCTTAATTGCCCAGGGAGAGACCCAGTACTTC. Its protein is CASSLIAQGETQYF.

With respect to this clonotype: A read error is possible here, since a much larger clone lies one base away. CDR3 coding DNA: TGTGCCAGCTCACGGACAGGAATGAATAAGCCCCAGCATTTT. Encoded protein: CASSRTGMNKPQHF. This chain joins TRBV18 and TRBJ1-5, with TRBD1 matching over 7 bases. Per germline, CDR1 KGHSH and CDR2 LQKENI. The V segment lost 4 bases and the J segment 8 bases; nucleotides outside the gene matches: 8. The CDR3 has 14 residues.

This clonotype was detected only once. A single base separates this from a much larger clone, so it may be a read error. The rearrangement links TRBV7-6 to TRBJ2-1, with D uncertain. Germline CDR1 is SGHVS and CDR2 is FNYEAQ. The CDR3 covers 15 residues. Trimming removed 1 base from V and 3 bases from J, with 10 bases in between. CDR3 nucleotides: TGTGCCAGCAGCTTAGTAGGGCAGAGCTACAATGAGCAGTTCTTC. Amino acids: CASSLVGQSYNEQFF.